The sequence of this TCR beta chain was determined in a study of beta chain features in type 1 diabetes. General observations from the study: The naive, central memory and Treg TCRB repertoires looked more alike in patients than they did in healthy donors. Shortening of TCRB CDR3s, moderate but significant, appeared in all four CD4+ subsets of Type 1 diabetes patients.

The authors reverse transcribed all of the isolated RNA, so sequencing captured expressed TCRB transcripts. Data came from immunoSEQ multiplex PCR; TCRdb stores just in-frame clones and leaves some out. Of under 20,000 clones listed, approximately 71% were seen once; the top ten hold 2% to 2.5%. Germline loops: CDR1 SGHKS, CDR2 YYEKEE (reference sequence). The CDR3 covers 15 residues. Trimming cost V 7 bases and J 7 bases; bases outside gene matches: 15. This clone was observed a handful of times. Its antigen is as yet unknown. The sequenced sample consisted of Tregs from blood. The chain joins TRBV5-5 to TRBJ2-5, with 8 positions matching TRBD2. The TCR originated in a man in his thirties or forties with type 1 diabetes. The CDR3 is CASAVGSGVGGTQYF. The CDR3 DNA reads TGTGCCAGCGCAGTAGGTAGCGGGGTCGGCGGGACCCAGTACTTC.